One sample yielded the 20 T cell receptor beta chains listed below, sequenced in a study of human T cells and chemical hapten exposure. TCRdb passed the RACE reads through MiXCR, listing each CDR3 protein once. The sample includes 130,000 or so distinct CDR3 sequences, roughly 9% seen only once; the top ten take about 1.8%. Regarding time point: healthy volunteer bleed at 2 weeks. Whole blood, unfractionated, served as the material for total RNA extraction. The sample taken for sequencing was whole blood. The receptors originated from a male donor in good health. Some clones in this sample may be carry-over from other donors' samples.

V is TRBV19 and J is TRBJ2-1; 8 bases agree with TRBD2. The CDR3 runs to 14 residues. Per the germline V gene, CDR1 is LNHDA and CDR2 is SQIVND (reference sequence). V shed 4 bases, J shed 6 bases, and the junction held 5 bases outside the gene matches. The CDR3 sequence is CASSNWTSPNEQFF. The CDR3 DNA sequence: TGTGCCAGTAGTAATTGGACTAGCCCCAATGAGCAGTTCTTC.

The chain combines TRBV29-1 with TRBJ1-1, with a tentative D call TRBD1 (5 bases). The CDR3 runs to 12 residues. Germline CDR1 reads SQVTM; CDR2 reads ANQGSEA. Trimming left V 7 bases short and J 8 bases short, with 17 bases between. The CDR3 is CSGGQVGSEAFF. The CDR3 bases are TGCAGCGGCGGACAAGTGGGTTCCGAAGCTTTCTTT.

The sample holds a few counts of this clonotype. The gene calls are TRBV4-1 and TRBJ2-7, with 7 bases that match TRBD2. CDR3 length: 15 residues. With 1 base clipped from V and 0 bases from J, the junction kept 3 bases outside the gene matches. Germline V gene lookup returns CDR1 MGHRA and CDR2 YSYEKL. The DNA for the CDR3 is TGCGCCAGCAGCCAAGTGCAGCGGGGCTCCTACGAGCAGTACTTC. Translation: CASSQVQRGSYEQYF.

This clonotype was detected only a few times. The gene calls are TRBV19 and TRBJ1-2; unclear D gene. V was cut by 6 bases and J by 4 bases, with 9 bases left in between. Germline-derived CDR1 and CDR2 are LNHDA and SQIVND (reference sequence). This CDR3 has 12 residues. CDR3 residues: CASSGSAYGYTF. CDR3 DNA sequence: TGTGCCAGTAGCGGCAGCGCCTATGGCTACACCTTC.

The genes are TRBV7-9 and TRBJ1-1; 9 bases are shared with TRBD1. The CDR3 runs to 21 residues. V shed 1 base, J shed 3 bases, and the junction held 21 bases outside the gene matches. Germline V CDR1 and CDR2: SEHNR, FQNEAQ (reference sequence). The CDR3: CASSLEPGQGEHRGWHTEAFF. The CDR3 DNA reads TGTGCCAGCAGCTTAGAACCGGGACAGGGAGAGCATAGGGGGTGGCACACTGAAGCTTTCTTT.

On this clonotype itself: Possible read error: a much larger clone is one base away. CDR3 nucleotides: TGTGCCAGCAGCCCACGCCCTAGCGGGGGAGATACGAAGTATTTT. It is translated as CASSPRPSGGDTKYF. This chain uses TRBV3-1 with TRBJ2-3; the match to TRBD2 covers 10 bases. Germline V gives CDR1 LGHDT, CDR2 YNNKEL (reference sequence). This CDR3 is built from 15 residues.

The V and J genes are TRBV5-6 and TRBJ2-5, with D uncertain. Trimming left V 1 base short and J 0 bases short, with 4 bases between. The CDR3 loop spans 13 amino acids. From germline, CDR1 is SGHDT and CDR2 YYEEEE. This CDR3 reads CASSLYNQETQYF. CDR3 sequence (DNA): TGTGCCAGCAGCTTGTACAACCAAGAGACCCAGTACTTC.

The gene calls are TRBV7-9 and TRBJ2-5; possible D gene TRBD1, 5 bases. The CDR3 runs to 17 residues. Germline values: CDR1 SEHNR, CDR2 FQNEAQ (reference sequence). V shed 5 bases and J shed 1 base, with 20 bases lying between them. The CDR3 reads CASSKGETGTFQETQYF. In nucleotides, the CDR3 is TGTGCCAGCAGCAAAGGAGAAACAGGTACCTTCCAAGAGACCCAGTACTTC.

This clonotype was counted only a few times. J is TRBJ2-3 and V is TRBV2; the match to TRBD2 covers 7 bases. This CDR3 region has 15 residues. V was clipped by 7 bases and J by 4 bases; unmatched bases: 11. The V gene's germline CDR1 is SNHLY and CDR2 FYNNEI. The CDR3 sequence is CASKNEAGAPDTQYF. The CDR3 DNA is TGTGCCAGCAAAAACGAGGCGGGAGCTCCAGATACGCAGTATTTT. Drawing the rest from reference TRBV2 and TRBJ2-3, the complete variable domain is EPEVTQTPSHQVTQMGQEVILRCVPISNHLYFYWYRQILGQKVEFLVSFYNNEISEKSEIFDDQFSVERPDGSNFTLKIRSTKLEDSAMYFCASKNEAGAPDTQYFGPGTRLTVL.

V gene TRBV20-1 combines with J gene TRBJ2-1; 8 bases line up with TRBD2. CDR3 length: 19 residues. The J segment lost 1 base and the V segment lost 0 bases, leaving 14 bases of the junction unmatched. Germline CDR1 and CDR2: DFQATT and SNEGSKA (reference sequence). This chain's CDR3 is CSAREAGFGGRLSYNEQFF. CDR3 bases: TGCAGTGCTAGAGAAGCAGGATTTGGCGGGAGGCTGTCCTACAATGAGCAGTTCTTC.

The sample holds many counts of this clonotype. V is TRBV6-6 and J is TRBJ2-1, with 7 bases aligning to TRBD2. Trimming took 0 bases from V and 4 from J; bases not matched to a gene: 21. The CDR3 sequence is 21 residues long. The germline CDR1 and CDR2 sequences are MNHNY and SVGAGI (reference sequence). CDR3 loop: CASSYSNTGAWVAGVYNEQFF. CDR3 nucleotides: TGTGCCAGCAGTTACTCCAATACTGGGGCCTGGGTAGCGGGTGTTTACAATGAGCAGTTCTTC.

This clonotype was counted at least ten times. The genes are TRBV2 and TRBJ2-1; 8 bases agree with TRBD1. The V segment lost 6 bases and the J segment 5 bases; nucleotides outside the gene matches: 3. The germline V gene encodes CDR1 SNHLY and CDR2 FYNNEI. The CDR3 extends over 13 amino acids. The CDR3 bases are TGTGCCAGCAGGCAGGGGGCAGACAATGAGCAGTTCTTC. Its translation is CASRQGADNEQFF.

This chain uses TRBV3-1 with TRBJ1-1; D is possibly TRBD1 (6 bases). V was shortened by 3 bases and J by 4 bases, with 15 bases between the two germline ends. Germline lookup yields CDR1 LGHDT and CDR2 YNNKEL (reference sequence). CDR3 length: 15 residues. CDR3 sequence: CASSHAGEGATEAFF. For the CDR3, the DNA is TGTGCCAGCAGCCATGCAGGGGAGGGAGCCACTGAAGCTTTCTTT.

This clonotype was detected ten times or more. This rearrangement joins TRBV20-1 to TRBJ2-2; TRBD2 aligns across 11 bases. CDR3 length equals 14 residues. J was trimmed by 4 bases and V by 5 bases; bases with no gene match: 3. Per the germline V gene, CDR1 is DFQATT and CDR2 is SNEGSKA (reference sequence). The CDR3 loop is CSALAGGPTGELFF. For the CDR3, the DNA is TGCAGTGCTTTAGCGGGAGGGCCCACCGGGGAGCTGTTTTTT.

The sample holds a few counts of this clonotype. This chain links TRBV30 with TRBJ2-5; TRBD2 agrees at 12 bases. Germline V gives CDR1 GTSNPN, CDR2 SVGIG (reference sequence). The CDR3 length is 20 residues. Trimming removed 0 bases from V and 3 bases from J; junction bases left unmatched: 17. The DNA for the CDR3 is TGTGCCTGGAGTGTACAATGGGCGGCTAGCGGGAGGGCAAGAGAAGAGACCCAGTACTTC. Translating gives CAWSVQWAASGRAREETQYF.

This clonotype was counted between two and nine times. This rearrangement joins TRBV18 to TRBJ1-1; no definite D call. Germline V gene lookup returns CDR1 KGHSH and CDR2 LQKENI. This CDR3 is built from 14 residues. The V and J ends lost 1 base and 0 bases respectively, with 6 bases between them. CDR3 loop: CASSPQEMNTEAFF. Here the CDR3 DNA reads TGTGCCAGCTCACCACAGGAGATGAACACTGAAGCTTTCTTT.

Ten or more counts support this clonotype. The rearrangement uses TRBV4-1 and TRBJ2-3; no clear D gene. Trimming stripped 2 bases from V and 8 bases from J, with 8 bases between. The V gene's germline CDR1 is MGHRA and CDR2 YSYEKL. The CDR3 is made up of 12 amino acids. CDR3 loop: CASSQNKGTQYF. CDR3 nucleotides: TGCGCCAGCAGCCAAAACAAGGGTACGCAGTATTTT.

A few counts support this clonotype. The chain links TRBV7-2 to TRBJ2-3, with a weak D call TRBD2 (7 bases). CDR1 is SGHTA and CDR2 is FQGNSA in the germline V gene. V gave up 2 bases and J gave up 5 bases, with 17 bases separating them. CDR3 length: 16 amino acids. The CDR3 reads CASSLWGGGLGDTQYF. The CDR3 DNA reads as TGTGCCAGCAGCTTATGGGGAGGGGGGCTTGGAGATACGCAGTATTTT.

Written as DNA, the CDR3 is TGTGCCAGCAGCCAACTCCAGGCGGGAGTGGTGGGAGATACGCAGTATTTT. This gives the protein CASSQLQAGVVGDTQYF. The chain combines TRBV4-2 with TRBJ2-3; 7 bases line up with TRBD2. The CDR3 is 17 amino acids. The V gene end was trimmed by 2 bases and the J gene end by 5 bases; junction bases not matched to a gene: 13. Germline loops: CDR1 LGHNA, CDR2 YNFKEQ.

The chain has TRBV27 and TRBJ1-2; 9 nucleotides agree with TRBD1. From germline, CDR1 is MNHEY and CDR2 SMNVEV (reference sequence). The CDR3 runs to 16 residues. Trimming took 3 bases from V and 8 from J; bases not matched to a gene: 13. The CDR3 DNA reads as TGTGCCAGCAGTTTCCGTCCCGGGACAGGGATCGAGGGCTACACCTTC. The encoded protein is CASSFRPGTGIEGYTF.